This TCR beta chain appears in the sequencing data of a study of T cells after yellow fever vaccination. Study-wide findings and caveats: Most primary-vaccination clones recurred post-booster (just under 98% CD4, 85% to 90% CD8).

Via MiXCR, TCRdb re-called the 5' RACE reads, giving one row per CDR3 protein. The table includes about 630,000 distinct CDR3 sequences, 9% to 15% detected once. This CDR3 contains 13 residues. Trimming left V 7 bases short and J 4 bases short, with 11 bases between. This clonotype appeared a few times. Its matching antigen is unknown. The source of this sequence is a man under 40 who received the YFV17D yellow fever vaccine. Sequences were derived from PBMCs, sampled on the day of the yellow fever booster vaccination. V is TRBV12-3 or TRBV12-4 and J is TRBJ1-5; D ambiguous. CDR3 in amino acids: CASTSDRNQPQHF. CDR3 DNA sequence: TGTGCCAGCACCTCGGACCGAAATCAGCCCCAGCATTTT.